Listed here is a single TCR beta chain. Germline lookup yields CDR1 MNHEY and CDR2 SVGAGI. This CDR3 region has 16 residues. V dropped 1 base and J dropped 3; count of bases not matched to a gene: 5. Sequencing used immunoSEQ multiplex PCR; TCRdb keeps in-frame clones, though not all of them. The sample lists 93,000 or so clones, less than 95% seen once, with about 0.91% in the top ten. The data were obtained in a study of T cell changes during pregnancy in multiple sclerosis. V and J are TRBV6-5 and TRBJ2-3; 9 nucleotides agree with TRBD1. The input for sequencing was peripheral blood, taken before pregnancy. The sequence came from a female donor with multiple sclerosis, enrolled in a pregnancy study. This CDR3 reads CASSYFTGGKTDTQYF. CDR3 coding DNA: TGTGCCAGCAGTTACTTCACAGGGGGCAAGACAGATACGCAGTATTTT.